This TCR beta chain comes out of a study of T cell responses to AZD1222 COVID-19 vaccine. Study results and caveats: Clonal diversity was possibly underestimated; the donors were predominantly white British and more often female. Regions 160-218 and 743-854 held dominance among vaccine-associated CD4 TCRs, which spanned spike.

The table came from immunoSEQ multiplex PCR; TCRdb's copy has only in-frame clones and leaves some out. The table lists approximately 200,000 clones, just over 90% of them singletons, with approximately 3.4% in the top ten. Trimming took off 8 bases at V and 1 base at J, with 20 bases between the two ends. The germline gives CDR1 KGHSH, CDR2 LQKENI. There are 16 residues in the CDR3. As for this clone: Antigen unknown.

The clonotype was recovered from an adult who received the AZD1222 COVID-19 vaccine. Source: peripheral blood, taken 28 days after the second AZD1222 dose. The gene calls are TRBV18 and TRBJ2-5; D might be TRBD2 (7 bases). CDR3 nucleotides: TGTGCCAGCACCCGGTGGGGGGGGCCCGGCCAAGAGACCCAGTACTTC. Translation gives CASTRWGGPGQETQYF.